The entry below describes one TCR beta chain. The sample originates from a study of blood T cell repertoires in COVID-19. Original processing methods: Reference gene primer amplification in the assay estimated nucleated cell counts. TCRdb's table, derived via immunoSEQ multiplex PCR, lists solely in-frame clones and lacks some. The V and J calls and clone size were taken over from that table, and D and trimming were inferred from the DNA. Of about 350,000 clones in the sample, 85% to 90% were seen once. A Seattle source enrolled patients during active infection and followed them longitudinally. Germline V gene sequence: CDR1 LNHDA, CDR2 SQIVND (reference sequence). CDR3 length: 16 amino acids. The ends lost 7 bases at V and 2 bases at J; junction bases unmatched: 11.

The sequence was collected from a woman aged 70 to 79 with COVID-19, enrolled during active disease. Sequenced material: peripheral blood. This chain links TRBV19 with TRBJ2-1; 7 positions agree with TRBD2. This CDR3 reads CASTPLGGGTYNEQFF. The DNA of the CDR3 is TGTGCCAGTACCCCCTTGGGCGGGGGAACCTACAATGAGCAGTTCTTC.